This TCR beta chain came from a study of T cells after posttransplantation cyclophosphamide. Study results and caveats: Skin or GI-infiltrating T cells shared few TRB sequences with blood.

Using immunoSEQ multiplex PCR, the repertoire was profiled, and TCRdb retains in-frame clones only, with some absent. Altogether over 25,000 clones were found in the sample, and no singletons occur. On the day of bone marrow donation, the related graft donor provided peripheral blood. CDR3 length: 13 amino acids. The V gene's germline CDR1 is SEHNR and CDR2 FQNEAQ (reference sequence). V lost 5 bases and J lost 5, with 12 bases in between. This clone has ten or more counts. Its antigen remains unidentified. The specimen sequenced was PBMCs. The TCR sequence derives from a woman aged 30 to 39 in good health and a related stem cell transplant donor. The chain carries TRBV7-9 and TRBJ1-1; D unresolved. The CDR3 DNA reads TGTGCCAGCAGCCACCAACAAAAAACTGAAGCTTTCTTT. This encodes CASSHQQKTEAFF.